A single sample gave rise to the 29 T cell receptor beta chains below, sequenced in a study of blood T cell repertoires in COVID-19. Libraries were prepared by immunoSEQ multiplex PCR; TCRdb keeps only in-frame clonotypes and omits some of them. The profile covers more than 95,000 clones, with roughly 91% appearing a single time and 1.5% to 1.7% taken by the ten largest. The sequencing input was peripheral blood. Source of these receptors: a human donor in a cohort sampled during active COVID-19.

The chain carries TRBV29-1 and TRBJ2-5, with TRBD1 as a possible D gene (5 bases). The V gene's germline CDR1 is SQVTM and CDR2 ANQGSEA. Trimming took 6 bases from V and 3 from J, leaving 11 bases between them. CDR3 length equals 12 residues. CDR3: CSVQGGEETQYF. CDR3 nucleotides: TGCAGCGTCCAGGGTGGGGAAGAGACCCAGTACTTC.

This clone has more than one count but fewer than ten. The chain couples TRBV27 to TRBJ1-5; perhaps TRBD1 as D (6 bases). CDR3 length equals 14 residues. Germline values: CDR1 MNHEY, CDR2 SMNVEV (reference sequence). The V gene lost 7 bases and the J gene lost 4 bases, with 14 bases spanning the gap. The CDR3 DNA reads as TGTGCCAGCAAAAAAATACAGGGAAATCAGCCCCAGCATTTT. Its protein is CASKKIQGNQPQHF.

The chain has TRBV10-3 and TRBJ2-1; 9 bases align to TRBD2. Germline CDR1 is ENHRY and CDR2 is SYGVKD. V shed 5 bases, J shed 7 bases, and the junction held 6 bases outside the gene matches. CDR3 length: 14 residues. CDR3 DNA sequence: TGTGCCATCAGTCGCGGGGGGGCCCCTAATGAGCAGTTCTTC. This gives the protein CAISRGGAPNEQFF.

The chain has TRBV4-1 and TRBJ2-1, with 12 bases lining up with TRBD1. Germline CDR1 and CDR2: MGHRA and YSYEKL. V was pared by 3 bases and J by 3 bases, with 3 bases of the junction left unmatched. This CDR3 is built from 16 residues. The CDR3 nucleotides read TGCGCCAGCAGCCAGGGACAGGGGGCTAACTACAATGAGCAGTTCTTC. Translating it yields CASSQGQGANYNEQFF.

The J gene is TRBJ1-2, the V gene TRBV5-1, with 7 bases identical to TRBD1. CDR3 length equals 12 residues. Trimming removed 0 bases from V and 7 bases from J; junction bases left unmatched: 0. Germline CDR1 is SGHRS and CDR2 is YFSETQ. Here the CDR3 DNA reads TGCGCCAGCAGCTTGGGACAGGGTGGCTACACCTTC. Protein: CASSLGQGGYTF.

The chain links TRBV5-4 to TRBJ2-7; TRBD2 matches at 10 bases. V lost 0 bases, J lost 0 bases, and 3 bases stayed unmatched. The V gene's germline CDR1 is SGHNT and CDR2 YYREEE (reference sequence). This CDR3 is 16 amino acids long. The CDR3 here is CASSLVASGGSYEQYF. Here the CDR3 DNA reads TGTGCCAGCAGCTTGGTGGCTAGCGGGGGCTCCTACGAGCAGTACTTC.

This clone was recorded only once. The chain couples TRBV27 to TRBJ2-7, with TRBD2 identical over 9 bases. Per germline, CDR1 MNHEY and CDR2 SMNVEV (reference sequence). With V trimmed by 6 bases and J by 3 bases, 9 bases remained unmatched. CDR3 length: 15 amino acids. This CDR3 reads CASRGSGRAFYEQYF. The CDR3 DNA reads TGTGCCAGCAGGGGTAGCGGGAGAGCATTCTACGAGCAGTACTTC.

The chain carries TRBV5-1 and TRBJ2-7, with a tentative D call TRBD2 (5 bases). The CDR3 runs to 15 residues. The ends were cut back, 2 bases at V and 7 bases at J, with 19 bases in the middle. Germline CDR1 and CDR2: SGHRS and YFSETQ. CDR3 nucleotide sequence: TGCGCCAGCAGCTTAGAACTAGGAAGGTATGGGGAGCAGTACTTC. Encoded protein: CASSLELGRYGEQYF.

This chain joins TRBV20-1 and TRBJ2-1, with D perhaps matching TRBD2 (6 bases). The length of the CDR3 is 11 residues. V lost 8 bases to trimming and J lost 10 bases, with 15 bases between them. Germline assignment: CDR1 DFQATT and CDR2 SNEGSKA (reference sequence). CDR3 protein: CSPLGGLEQFF. Here the CDR3 DNA reads TGCAGTCCCTTGGGGGGACTCGAGCAGTTCTTC.

With respect to this clone: An end of the junction does not agree with germline; a read error may underlie this. Additional DNA sequences in this sample encode the identical CDR3. V gene TRBV6-5 combines with J gene TRBJ1-2; D gene ambiguous. The CDR3 loop spans 12 amino acids. Per germline, CDR1 MNHEY and CDR2 SVGAGI. The CDR3 DNA follows: TGCGCCAGCAGCCACGGGAGCTATGGCTACACCTTC. Its translation is CASSHGSYGYTF.

The CDR3 DNA is TGTGCCAGTATGGGACAGGTCTCTCACGAGCAGTACTTC. This encodes CASMGQVSHEQYF. The chain has TRBV2 and TRBJ2-7, with 8 bases matching TRBD1. Germline values: CDR1 SNHLY, CDR2 FYNNEI. The CDR3 is 13 amino acids. V was pared by 9 bases and J by 5 bases, with 9 bases of the junction left unmatched.

V usage is TRBV6-6 and J usage is TRBJ2-6; perhaps TRBD2 as D (6 bases). The CDR3 contains 17 residues. Germline loops: CDR1 MNHNY, CDR2 SVGAGI (reference sequence). V was shortened by 5 bases and J by 0 bases, with 14 bases between the two germline ends. The DNA for the CDR3 is TGTGCCAGCAGTGGATCGGGACTCAACTCTGGGGCCAACGTCCTGACTTTC. This codes for CASSGSGLNSGANVLTF.

The chain is built from TRBV6-5 and TRBJ1-6, with D possibly matching TRBD1 (6 bases). The germline V gene encodes CDR1 MNHEY and CDR2 SVGAGI. The CDR3 has 13 amino acids. Trimming cost V 2 bases and J 13 bases, with 12 bases left between them. DNA for the CDR3: TGTGCCAGCAGTTACAAGAGCGGGGGCCCCCTCCACTTT. Translation: CASSYKSGGPLHF.

A few counts support this clone. The chain carries TRBV19 and TRBJ1-1; D ambiguous. CDR1 LNHDA and CDR2 SQIVND come from the germline V gene (reference sequence). The CDR3 extends over 16 amino acids. Trimming cost V 5 bases and J 1 base, with 17 bases left between them. Written as DNA, the CDR3 is TGTGCCAGTAGTTCCCCCACACGTGCAGGGAACACTGAAGCTTTCTTT. It translates to CASSSPTRAGNTEAFF. Variable domain in full (rest from reference TRBV19 and TRBJ1-1): DGGITQSPKYLFRKEGQNVTLSCEQNLNHDAMYWYRQDPGQGLRLIYYSQIVNDFQKGDIAEGYSVSREKKESFPLTVTSAQKNPTAFYLCASSSPTRAGNTEAFFGQGTRLTVV.

This rearrangement joins TRBV18 to TRBJ1-1; D gene uncertain. Trimming took 8 bases from V and 1 from J, leaving 11 bases between them. The CDR3 length is 13 residues. CDR1 and CDR2 (germline): KGHSH, LQKENI. The CDR3 DNA reads as TGTGCCAGCCGAGGTTCGGGGAACACTGAAGCTTTCTTT. This codes for CASRGSGNTEAFF. Full variable domain (missing parts from reference TRBV18 and TRBJ1-1): NAGVMQNPRHLVRRRGQEARLRCSPMKGHSHVYWYRQLPEEGLKFMVYLQKENIIDESGMPKERFSAEFPKEGPSILRIQQVVRGDSAAYFCASRGSGNTEAFFGQGTRLTVV.

CDR3 sequence: CASSLAVGRQGDGYTF. The DNA of the CDR3 is TGCGCCAGCAGCTTGGCCGTGGGGCGCCAGGGTGATGGCTACACCTTC. This chain connects TRBV5-1 to TRBJ1-2, with D perhaps matching TRBD1 (5 bases). This CDR3 contains 16 residues. V lost 0 bases and J 6 bases, leaving 18 bases between the germline ends. Germline assignment: CDR1 SGHRS and CDR2 YFSETQ. Using reference TRBV5-1 and TRBJ1-2 for the parts outside the CDR3, the full variable domain is KAGVTQTPRYLIKTRGQQVTLSCSPISGHRSVSWYQQTPGQGLQFLFEYFSETQRNKGNFPGRFSGRQFSNSRSEMNVSTLELGDSALYLCASSLAVGRQGDGYTFGSGTRLTVV.

This clone was recorded only once. The V and J genes are TRBV7-6 and TRBJ2-5; 11 nucleotides line up with TRBD2. Germline lookup yields CDR1 SGHVS and CDR2 FNYEAQ. The CDR3 consists of 17 residues. Germline trimming cut 5 bases from V and 0 bases from J; bases unmatched to any gene: 8. The CDR3 region is CASSPPGLAEYQETQYF. The CDR3 DNA follows: TGTGCCAGCAGCCCTCCGGGACTAGCGGAGTACCAAGAGACCCAGTACTTC.

This chain joins TRBV2 and TRBJ2-7; 11 bases fit TRBD2. The germline V gene has CDR1 SNHLY and CDR2 FYNNEI. The CDR3 runs to 16 residues. Trimming at V came to 6 bases and at J to 0 bases, leaving 7 bases not matched to a gene. The CDR3 loop reads CASSLTTSGNSYEQYF. DNA of the CDR3: TGTGCCAGCAGCCTGACGACTAGCGGGAACTCCTACGAGCAGTACTTC.

This rearrangement joins TRBV6-4 to TRBJ2-1, with 11 nucleotides matching TRBD2. Germline trimming cut 3 bases from V and 8 bases from J; bases unmatched to any gene: 6. This CDR3 is 15 amino acids long. The V gene's germline CDR1 is MRHNA and CDR2 SNTAGT. CDR3 region: CASSELPSGGHEQFF. The CDR3 DNA reads as TGTGCCAGCAGTGAGCTGCCTAGCGGGGGGCATGAGCAGTTCTTC.

The chain joins TRBV11-3 to TRBJ2-2; D unresolved. Germline CDR1 SGHNT, CDR2 YENEEA. Trimming cost V 3 bases and J 0 bases, with 5 bases left between them. The CDR3 covers 14 residues. This CDR3 reads CASSFAANTGELFF. CDR3 bases: TGTGCCAGCAGCTTCGCAGCGAACACCGGGGAGCTGTTTTTT.

This chain connects TRBV5-1 to TRBJ1-4; no definite D call. CDR1 and CDR2 from the germline V gene are SGHRS and YFSETQ. The CDR3 contains 16 residues. V lost 0 bases, J lost 0 bases, and 9 bases lay in between. The CDR3 spells CASSLVATATNEKLFF. The DNA of the CDR3 is TGCGCCAGCAGCTTGGTGGCGACTGCAACTAATGAAAAACTGTTTTTT.

The V gene is TRBV7-9, the J gene TRBJ2-1; 8 bases line up with TRBD2. The CDR3 is 16 amino acids. J lost 9 bases, V lost 2 bases, and 12 bases had no gene match. Germline CDR1 and CDR2: SEHNR and FQNEAQ (reference sequence). The CDR3 DNA follows: TGTGCCAGCAGCTTACCGAGCGGGGGACCCTTAGGTGAGCAGTTCTTC. This codes for CASSLPSGGPLGEQFF.

The chain is built from TRBV2 and TRBJ2-6; D unclear. Germline lookup yields CDR1 SNHLY and CDR2 FYNNEI. Trimming shortened V by 2 bases and J by 0 bases, and 8 bases separated the two germline ends. This CDR3 spans 16 amino acids. CDR3 nucleotides: TGTGCCAGCAGTGAAACCCGCGGCTCTGGGGCCAACGTCCTGACTTTC. It yields the protein CASSETRGSGANVLTF.

V usage is TRBV5-1 and J usage is TRBJ1-4; D may be TRBD1 (6 bases). Looked up from germline, CDR1 is SGHRS and CDR2 is YFSETQ. V lost 7 bases, J lost 8 bases, and 21 bases lay in between. The CDR3 loop spans 15 amino acids. The CDR3: CASQTRGAFEEKLFF. The CDR3 DNA sequence: TGCGCCAGCCAAACCAGGGGAGCGTTCGAGGAAAAACTGTTTTTT. Supplemented by reference TRBV5-1 and TRBJ1-4, the full variable domain reads KAGVTQTPRYLIKTRGQQVTLSCSPISGHRSVSWYQQTPGQGLQFLFEYFSETQRNKGNFPGRFSGRQFSNSRSEMNVSTLELGDSALYLCASQTRGAFEEKLFFGSGTQLSVL.

The chain recombines TRBV28 with TRBJ1-5; D perhaps matches TRBD1 (5 bases). Germline V gives CDR1 MDHEN, CDR2 SYDVKM. Trimming took off 6 bases at V and 0 bases at J, with 18 bases between the two ends. The CDR3 has 17 residues. The CDR3 DNA reads TGTGCCAGCAGCCGGGGGACGGCCCCTTATAGCAATCAGCCCCAGCATTTT. Protein product: CASSRGTAPYSNQPQHF.

V gene TRBV6-4 combines with J gene TRBJ2-1; D is ambiguous. Trimming removed 10 bases at V and 6 bases at J, with 4 bases between. The CDR3 sequence is 9 residues long. The germline V gene encodes CDR1 MRHNA and CDR2 SNTAGT. The CDR3 nucleotides read TGTGCCATCGGCAATGAGCAGTTCTTC. Translating it yields CAIGNEQFF.

The V call is TRBV7-9, the J call TRBJ2-3; 7 nucleotides match TRBD2. This CDR3 spans 15 amino acids. The V gene end was trimmed by 5 bases and the J gene end by 5 bases; junction bases not matched to a gene: 10. In germline, CDR1 is SEHNR, CDR2 FQNEAQ (reference sequence). In DNA form, the CDR3 reads TGTGCCAGCAGCCCGGGGGGTGGCCGGCGAGATACGCAGTATTTT. This encodes CASSPGGGRRDTQYF.

This clone was detected only once. Sequence at one end of the junction differs from germline and may be a read error. This chain joins TRBV5-5 and TRBJ2-5; TRBD2 aligns across 14 bases. The CDR3 is 18 amino acids. The germline V gene encodes CDR1 SGHKS and CDR2 YYEKEE (reference sequence). The CDR3 region has the DNA TGTGCCGGCAGATACGCCGGGGGACTAGCGGGGGTGAAAGAGACCCAGTACTTC. This translates into CAGRYAGGLAGVKETQYF.

The V gene is TRBV11-2, the J gene TRBJ2-1; 7 bases are shared with TRBD2. V was clipped by 1 base and J by 0 bases; unmatched bases: 0. Germline CDR1 and CDR2: SGHAT and FQNNGV. The CDR3 is 15 residues long. DNA of the CDR3: TGTGCCAGCAGCTTAGGCGGGAGCTCCTACAATGAGCAGTTCTTC. Its protein product is CASSLGGSSYNEQFF.